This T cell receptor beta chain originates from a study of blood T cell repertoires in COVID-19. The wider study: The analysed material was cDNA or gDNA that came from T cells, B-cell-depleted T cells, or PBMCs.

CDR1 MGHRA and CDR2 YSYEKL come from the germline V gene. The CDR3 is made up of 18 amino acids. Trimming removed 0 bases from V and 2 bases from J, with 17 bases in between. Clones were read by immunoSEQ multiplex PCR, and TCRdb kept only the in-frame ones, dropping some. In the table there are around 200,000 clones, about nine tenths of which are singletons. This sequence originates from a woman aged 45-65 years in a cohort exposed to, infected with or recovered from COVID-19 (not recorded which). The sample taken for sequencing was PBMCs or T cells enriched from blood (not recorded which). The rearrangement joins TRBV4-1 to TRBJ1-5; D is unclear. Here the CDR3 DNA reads TGCGCCAGCAGCCAAGATACAACGGGGATGAATGGCAATCAGCCCCAGCATTTT. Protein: CASSQDTTGMNGNQPQHF.